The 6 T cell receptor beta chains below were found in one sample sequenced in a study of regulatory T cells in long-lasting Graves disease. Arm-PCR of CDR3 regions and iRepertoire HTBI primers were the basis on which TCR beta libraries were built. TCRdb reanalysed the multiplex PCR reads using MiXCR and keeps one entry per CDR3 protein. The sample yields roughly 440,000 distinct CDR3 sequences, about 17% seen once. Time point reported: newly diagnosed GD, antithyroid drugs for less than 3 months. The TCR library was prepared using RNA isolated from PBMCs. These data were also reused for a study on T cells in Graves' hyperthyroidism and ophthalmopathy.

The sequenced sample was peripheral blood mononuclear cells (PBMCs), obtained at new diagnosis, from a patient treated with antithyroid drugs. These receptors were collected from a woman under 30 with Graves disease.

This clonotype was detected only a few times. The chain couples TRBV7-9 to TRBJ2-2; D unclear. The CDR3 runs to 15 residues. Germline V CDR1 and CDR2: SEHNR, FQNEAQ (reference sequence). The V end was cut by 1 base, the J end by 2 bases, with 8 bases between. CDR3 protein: CASSLVGINTGELFF. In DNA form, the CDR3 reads TGTGCCAGCAGCTTAGTAGGGATTAACACCGGGGAGCTGTTTTTT.

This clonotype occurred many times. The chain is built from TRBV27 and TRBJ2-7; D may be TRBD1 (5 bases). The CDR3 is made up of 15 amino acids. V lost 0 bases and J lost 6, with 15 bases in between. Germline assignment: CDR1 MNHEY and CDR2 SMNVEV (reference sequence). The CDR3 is CASSLSLGVLGEQYF. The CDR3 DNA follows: TGTGCCAGCAGTTTATCCTTAGGGGTTCTAGGCGAGCAGTACTTC.

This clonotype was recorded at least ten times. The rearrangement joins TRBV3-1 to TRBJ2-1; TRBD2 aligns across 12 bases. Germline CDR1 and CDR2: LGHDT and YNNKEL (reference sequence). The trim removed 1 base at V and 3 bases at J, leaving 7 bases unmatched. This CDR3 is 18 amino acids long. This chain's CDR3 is CASSQGLAGVPLYNEQFF. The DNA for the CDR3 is TGTGCCAGCAGCCAAGGACTAGCGGGAGTACCACTCTACAATGAGCAGTTCTTC.

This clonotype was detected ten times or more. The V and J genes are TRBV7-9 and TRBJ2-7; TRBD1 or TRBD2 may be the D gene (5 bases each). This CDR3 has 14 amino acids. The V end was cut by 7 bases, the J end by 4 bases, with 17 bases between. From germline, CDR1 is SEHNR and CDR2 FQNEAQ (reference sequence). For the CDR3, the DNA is TGTGCCAGCACCCCTTTGGGGGTGGGGTACGAGCAGTACTTC. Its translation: CASTPLGVGYEQYF.

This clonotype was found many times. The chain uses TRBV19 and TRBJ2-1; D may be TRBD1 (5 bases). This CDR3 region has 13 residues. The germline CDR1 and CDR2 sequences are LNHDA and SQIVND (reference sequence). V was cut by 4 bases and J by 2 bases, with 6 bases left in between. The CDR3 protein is CASSTDTYNEQFF. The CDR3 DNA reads TGTGCCAGTAGTACGGACACCTACAATGAGCAGTTCTTC.

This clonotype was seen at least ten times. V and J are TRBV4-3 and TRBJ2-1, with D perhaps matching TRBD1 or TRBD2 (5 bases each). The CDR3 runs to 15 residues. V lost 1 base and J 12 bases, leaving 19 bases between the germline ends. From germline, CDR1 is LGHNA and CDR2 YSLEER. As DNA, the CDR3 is TGCGCCAGCAGCCAAGGGCAGGACGGGGCCGATACGCAGTTCTTC. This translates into CASSQGQDGADTQFF.